This T cell receptor beta chain was found in a study of T cell responses to AZD1222 COVID-19 vaccine. General study points: At baseline, just six or seven AZD1222 recipients tested seropositive. Unmutated variant regions are reportedly the target of nearly half of TCRs that are spike-specific. Repertoire collection took place solely once the T cell response had peaked. Most donors were white British, females outnumbered males, and clonal diversity was possibly underestimated.

About this clone itself: Antigen unknown.

The V gene end was trimmed by 6 bases and the J gene end by 5 bases; junction bases not matched to a gene: 8. This CDR3 is built from 15 residues. In germline, CDR1 is MNHEY, CDR2 SVGAGI. Sequencing used immunoSEQ multiplex PCR; TCRdb keeps in-frame clones, though not all of them. This sample has about 150,000 clones, with approximately 92% found just once. The sequence derives from an adult who received the AZD1222 COVID-19 vaccine. V gene TRBV6-5 combines with J gene TRBJ2-1, with 9 bases identical to TRBD2. The sample was peripheral blood, taken 28 days after the second AZD1222 dose. CDR3: CASRSQGLANNEQFF. The CDR3 DNA reads as TGTGCCAGCAGATCCCAGGGACTAGCAAACAATGAGCAGTTCTTC.